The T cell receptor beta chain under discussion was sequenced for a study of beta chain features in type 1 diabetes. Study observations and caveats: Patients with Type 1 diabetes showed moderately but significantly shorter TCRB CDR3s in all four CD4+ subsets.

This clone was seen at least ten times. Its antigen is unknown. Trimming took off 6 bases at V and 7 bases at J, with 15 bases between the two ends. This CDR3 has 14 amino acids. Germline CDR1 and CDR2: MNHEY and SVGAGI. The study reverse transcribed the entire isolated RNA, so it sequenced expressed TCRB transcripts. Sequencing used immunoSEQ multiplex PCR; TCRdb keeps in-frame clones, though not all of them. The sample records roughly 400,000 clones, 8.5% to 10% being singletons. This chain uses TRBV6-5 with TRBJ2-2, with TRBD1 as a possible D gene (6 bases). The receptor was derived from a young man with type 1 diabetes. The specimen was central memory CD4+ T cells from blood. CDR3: CASSPGQGYGELFF. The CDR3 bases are TGTGCCAGCAGCCCCGGGCAGGGGTACGGGGAGCTGTTTTTT.